The 20 T cell receptor beta chains presented below share a single source sample, sequenced in a study of response to subunit inactivated influenza vaccine. TCRdb redid the calling of the RT-PCR reads with MiXCR, one entry per CDR3 protein. The sample contains hundreds of thousands of distinct CDR3 sequences, approximately 24% of which appear only once. The specimen was CD4+ T cells sorted from PBMCs, collected roughly 5 days after vaccination. The receptor set was obtained from a man over 45 who received an inactivated influenza vaccine.

This clonotype came up a few times. The gene calls are TRBV5-5 and TRBJ2-7; the D is unclear. CDR1 and CDR2 from the germline V gene are SGHKS and YYEKEE (reference sequence). Trimming removed 0 bases from V and 3 bases from J, with 19 bases in between. CDR3 size: 17 residues. CDR3 DNA: TGTGCCAGCAGCTTGGCCGCGGCACCCCGTCCGGTCTACGAGCAGTACTTC. This translates into CASSLAAAPRPVYEQYF.

This clonotype has only a few counts. CDR3 DNA sequence: TGTGCCAGCAGGCTAGCTGTTGGAACAGATACGCAGTATTTT. Protein: CASRLAVGTDTQYF. The rearrangement links TRBV6-1 to TRBJ2-3; possible D gene TRBD2, 5 bases. This CDR3 comprises 14 residues. The germline gives CDR1 MNHNS, CDR2 SASEGT. Trimming left V 6 bases short and J 3 bases short, with 13 bases between.

This chain links TRBV7-2 with TRBJ2-2; the match to TRBD1 covers 9 bases. The germline gives CDR1 SGHTA, CDR2 FQGNSA. The CDR3 extends over 16 amino acids. The V segment lost 6 bases and the J segment 5 bases; nucleotides outside the gene matches: 10. DNA for the CDR3: TGTGCCAGCAGTGCTCCGGGACAGGGTTATACCGGGGAGCTGTTTTTT. The encoded protein is CASSAPGQGYTGELFF.

This clonotype was detected once. The rearrangement uses TRBV12-3 or TRBV12-4 and TRBJ2-7; 9 nucleotides align to TRBD1. The V gene end was trimmed by 7 bases and the J gene end by 7 bases; junction bases not matched to a gene: 14. This CDR3 spans 15 amino acids. The CDR3 DNA follows: TGTGCCAGCACCTTCGAAATACAGGGGGCTAAGGAGCAGTACTTC. Protein sequence: CASTFEIQGAKEQYF.

The chain carries TRBV7-2 and TRBJ1-3; 7 nucleotides align to TRBD1. CDR3 size: 16 residues. CDR1 is SGHTA, CDR2 FQGNSA, per germline. The V gene end was trimmed by 3 bases and the J gene end by 4 bases; junction bases not matched to a gene: 9. The CDR3 DNA reads TGTGCCAGCAGCTTCGTTCCGGGACAGCACGGAAACACCATATATTTT. This sequence encodes CASSFVPGQHGNTIYF.

The rearrangement links TRBV12-3 or TRBV12-4 to TRBJ2-1; 9 positions match TRBD1. The J segment lost 9 bases and the V segment lost 1 base, leaving 7 bases of the junction unmatched. This CDR3 region has 15 residues. The CDR3, as DNA: TGTGCCAGCAGTTTAGGGGGACAGGGCGTTAGTGAGCAGTTCTTC. Protein product: CASSLGGQGVSEQFF.

The rearrangement links TRBV4-3 to TRBJ2-5; D unclear. V shed 0 bases and J shed 1 base, with 9 bases lying between them. This CDR3 has 15 amino acids. CDR1 is LGHNA, CDR2 YSLEER, per germline. The CDR3 DNA sequence: TGCGCCAGCAGCCAAGAGTTGGTCGGCCAAGAGACCCAGTACTTC. Protein sequence: CASSQELVGQETQYF.

This clonotype was seen only a few times. The chain is built from TRBV28 and TRBJ1-2; D is unresolved. The CDR3 spans 11 residues. Germline CDR1 and CDR2: MDHEN and SYDVKM. The germline V and J ends were trimmed by 6 bases and 8 bases, with 10 bases remaining between them. For the CDR3, the DNA is TGTGCCAGCAGAAATGAATACGGCTACACCTTC. This translates into CASRNEYGYTF.

The chain couples TRBV4-3 to TRBJ2-1; either TRBD1 or TRBD2 may fit D (5 bases each). This CDR3 contains 15 residues. Germline V lookup: CDR1 LGHNA, CDR2 YSLEER. Trimming shortened V by 1 base and J by 11 bases, and 18 bases separated the two germline ends. The CDR3 bases are TGCGCCAGCAGCCAAGGTGACGCTGGGGGTATCCAGCAGTTCTTC. Translating gives CASSQGDAGGIQQFF.

CDR3 nucleotides: TGTGCCAGCAGTTTAATGGGGGCTGGGGCCAACGTCCTGACTTTC. This translates into CASSLMGAGANVLTF. The chain links TRBV12-3 or TRBV12-4 to TRBJ2-6; D is possibly TRBD1 or TRBD2 (5 bases each). The germline V and J ends were trimmed by 2 bases and 2 bases, with 7 bases remaining between them. The CDR3 is 15 residues long.

This chain connects TRBV11-1 to TRBJ2-4, with 13 bases matching TRBD2. Unmatched junction bases numbered 13, after V lost 5 bases and J lost 0 bases. Germline CDR1 and CDR2: SGHAT and FQDESV (reference sequence). This CDR3 spans 20 amino acids. Here the CDR3 reads CASSPFAGLAGDPAKNIQYF. CDR3 nucleotides: TGTGCCAGCAGCCCCTTTGCAGGACTAGCGGGAGACCCAGCCAAAAACATTCAGTACTTC.

The chain joins TRBV20-1 to TRBJ2-7; D tentatively reads TRBD1 or TRBD2 (5 bases each). V lost 6 bases, J lost 3 bases, and 15 bases lay in between. CDR1 is DFQATT and CDR2 is SNEGSKA in the germline V gene (reference sequence). This CDR3 region has 13 residues. The chain's CDR3 is CSASPGPYYEQYF. CDR3 nucleotides: TGCAGTGCCTCCCCGGGACCCTACTACGAGCAGTACTTC.

This clonotype was counted at least ten times. The chain joins TRBV10-3 to TRBJ2-7; tentative D call: TRBD2 (6 bases). With 9 bases removed from V and 12 bases from J, the gap between germline ends came to 27 bases. CDR3 length: 14 amino acids. The germline gives CDR1 ENHRY, CDR2 SYGVKD. The CDR3 DNA reads TGTGCCATTCAGCGCGGGGTAGACAGTCTAGTGGTGTACTTC. Translating it yields CAIQRGVDSLVVYF.

Remarks on this clonotype: A junction end diverges from the germline sequence, so it may reflect a read error. The V call is TRBV28, the J call TRBJ2-4; the D call may be TRBD1 or TRBD2 (7 bases each). The length of the CDR3 is 15 residues. The germline gives CDR1 MDHEN, CDR2 SYDVKM. CDR3 DNA: TGTGCCAGCAGCTCAGGGGGGGTGGTCAAAAACGTTCAGTACTTC. Protein sequence: CASSSGGVVKNVQYF.

This clonotype was observed a handful of times. This chain links TRBV5-6 with TRBJ2-5, with D tentatively TRBD1 (6 bases). The germline V gene has CDR1 SGHDT and CDR2 YYEEEE. Between the trimmed V and J ends, which lost 3 bases and 5 bases, there was a span of 8 bases. The CDR3 consists of 12 residues. The DNA of the CDR3 is TGTGCCAGCAGCTGGACAGAGGAGACCCAGTACTTC. It translates to CASSWTEETQYF.

This clonotype has more than one count but fewer than ten. The chain employs TRBV15 and TRBJ2-7, with TRBD1 identical over 9 bases. The CDR3 has 14 amino acids. CDR1 and CDR2 from the germline V gene are LNHNV and YYDKDF (reference sequence). The ends lost 3 bases at V and 2 bases at J; junction bases unmatched: 2. The CDR3 protein is CATSRGQGAYEQYF. The CDR3 coding sequence is TGTGCCACCAGCAGGGGACAGGGTGCCTACGAGCAGTACTTC.

This clonotype was detected only a few times. V gene TRBV10-3 combines with J gene TRBJ2-7, with a tentative D call TRBD1 (5 bases). With 5 bases removed from V and 0 bases from J, the gap between germline ends came to 8 bases. There are 13 residues in the CDR3. Per germline, CDR1 ENHRY and CDR2 SYGVKD. CDR3 bases: TGTGCCATCAGTCCCAGGGCCTCCTACGAGCAGTACTTC. Protein: CAISPRASYEQYF.

The genes are TRBV3-1 and TRBJ2-7; 8 nucleotides agree with TRBD1. The CDR3 runs 12 residues. The germline V gene has CDR1 LGHDT and CDR2 YNNKEL (reference sequence). The V segment lost 4 bases and the J segment 6 bases; nucleotides outside the gene matches: 2. The CDR3 reads CASSRGQGEQYF. The CDR3, as DNA: TGTGCCAGCAGCCGTGGACAGGGCGAGCAGTACTTC.

This chain connects TRBV12-3 or TRBV12-4 to TRBJ2-5; 10 bases are a match to TRBD2. CDR3 length: 15 amino acids. With V trimmed by 7 bases and J by 2 bases, 7 bases remained unmatched. The CDR3 reads CASTRTSGRQETQYF. CDR3 nucleotides: TGTGCCAGCACCCGGACTAGCGGAAGACAAGAGACCCAGTACTTC.

The chain uses TRBV2 and TRBJ2-1, with 7 bases that match TRBD1. The CDR3 consists of 14 residues. J gave up 3 bases and V 7 bases, and 6 bases lay outside the gene matches. Germline V lookup: CDR1 SNHLY, CDR2 FYNNEI. The CDR3 loop is CASKPGQNYNEQFF. In DNA, the CDR3 is TGTGCCAGCAAGCCGGGACAGAACTACAATGAGCAGTTCTTC.